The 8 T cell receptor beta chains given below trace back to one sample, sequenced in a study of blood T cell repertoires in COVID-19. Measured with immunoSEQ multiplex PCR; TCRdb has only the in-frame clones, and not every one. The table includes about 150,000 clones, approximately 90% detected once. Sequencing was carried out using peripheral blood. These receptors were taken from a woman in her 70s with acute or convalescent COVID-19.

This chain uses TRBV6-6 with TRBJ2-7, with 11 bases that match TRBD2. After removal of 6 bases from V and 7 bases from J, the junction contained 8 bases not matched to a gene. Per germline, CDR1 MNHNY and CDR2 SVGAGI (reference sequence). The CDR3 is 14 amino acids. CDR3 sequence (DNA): TGTGCCAGCAGGCACAGGGGACTAGCGGCTGAGCAGTACTTC. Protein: CASRHRGLAAEQYF.

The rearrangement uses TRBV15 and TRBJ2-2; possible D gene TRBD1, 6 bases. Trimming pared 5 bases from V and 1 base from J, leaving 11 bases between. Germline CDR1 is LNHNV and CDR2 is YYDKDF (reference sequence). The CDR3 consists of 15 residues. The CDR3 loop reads CATSGGYENTGELFF. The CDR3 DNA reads TGTGCCACCAGCGGGGGCTATGAGAACACCGGGGAGCTGTTTTTT.

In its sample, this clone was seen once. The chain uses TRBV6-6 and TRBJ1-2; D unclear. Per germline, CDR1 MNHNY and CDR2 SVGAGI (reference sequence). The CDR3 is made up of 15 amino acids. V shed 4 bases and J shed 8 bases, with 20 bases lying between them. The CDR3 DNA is TGTGCCAGCAGTTCCGACTCTATTTCAGGAGGGGGCTACACCTTC. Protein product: CASSSDSISGGGYTF.

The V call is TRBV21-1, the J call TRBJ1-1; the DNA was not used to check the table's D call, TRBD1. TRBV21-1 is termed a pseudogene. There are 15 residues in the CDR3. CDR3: CASSSPGQGDTEAFF. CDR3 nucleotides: TGTGCCAGCAGCTCCCCGGGACAGGGGGACACTGAAGCTTTCTTT.

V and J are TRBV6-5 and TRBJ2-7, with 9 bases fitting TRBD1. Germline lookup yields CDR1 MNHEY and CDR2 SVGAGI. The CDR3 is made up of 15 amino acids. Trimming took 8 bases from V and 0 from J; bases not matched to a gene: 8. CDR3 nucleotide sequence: TGTGCCAGCCTGCAGACAGGGGGATTCTCCTACGAGCAGTACTTC. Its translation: CASLQTGGFSYEQYF.

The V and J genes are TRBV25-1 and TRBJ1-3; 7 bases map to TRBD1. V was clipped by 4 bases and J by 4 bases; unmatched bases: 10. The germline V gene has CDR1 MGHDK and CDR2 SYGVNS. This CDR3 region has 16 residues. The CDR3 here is CASSAMTGTKGNTIYF. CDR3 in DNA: TGTGCCAGCAGTGCCATGACAGGGACAAAAGGAAACACCATATATTTT.

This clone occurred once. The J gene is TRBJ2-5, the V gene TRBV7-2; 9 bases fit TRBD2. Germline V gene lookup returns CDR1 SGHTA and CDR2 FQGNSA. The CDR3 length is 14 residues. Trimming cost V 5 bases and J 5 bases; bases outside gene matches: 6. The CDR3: CASSPAGGRETQYF. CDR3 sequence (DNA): TGTGCCAGCAGCCCCGCGGGGGGGCGGGAGACCCAGTACTTC.

The DNA of the CDR3 is TGTGCCAGCAGCTATGGACAGGGGGGGTATGGGACCTTGAGCTCCTACGAGCAGTACTTC. Protein product: CASSYGQGGYGTLSSYEQYF. The chain uses TRBV5-4 and TRBJ2-7; 10 bases line up with TRBD1. The CDR3 runs 20 residues. Germline lookup yields CDR1 SGHNT and CDR2 YYREEE (reference sequence). V shed 3 bases, J shed 0 bases, and the junction held 18 bases outside the gene matches.